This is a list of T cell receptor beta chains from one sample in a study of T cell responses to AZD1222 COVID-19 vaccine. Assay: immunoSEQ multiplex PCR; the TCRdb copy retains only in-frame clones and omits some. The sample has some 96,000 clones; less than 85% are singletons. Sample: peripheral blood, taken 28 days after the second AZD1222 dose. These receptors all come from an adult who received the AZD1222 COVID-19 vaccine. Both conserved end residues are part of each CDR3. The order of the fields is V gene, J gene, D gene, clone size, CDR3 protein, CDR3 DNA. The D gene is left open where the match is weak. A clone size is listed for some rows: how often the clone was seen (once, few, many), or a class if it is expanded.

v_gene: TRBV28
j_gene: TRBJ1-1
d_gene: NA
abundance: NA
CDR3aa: CASSSGGNTEAFF
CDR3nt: TGTGCCAGCAGTTCGGGGGGGAACACTGAAGCTTTCTTT

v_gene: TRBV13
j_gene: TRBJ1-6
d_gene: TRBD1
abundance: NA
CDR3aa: CASSLGDRATPLHF
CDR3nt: TGTGCCAGCAGCTTGGGGGACAGGGCTACTCCCCTCCACTTT

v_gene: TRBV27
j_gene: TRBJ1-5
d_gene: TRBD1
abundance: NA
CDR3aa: CASRRTQGQGQPQHF
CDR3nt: TGTGCCAGCAGGAGAACACAGGGGCAGGGTCAGCCCCAGCATTTT

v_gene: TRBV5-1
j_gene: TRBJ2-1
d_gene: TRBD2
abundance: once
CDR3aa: CASSLSGGRNEQFF
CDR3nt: TGCGCCAGCAGCTTGTCGGGAGGGCGGAATGAGCAGTTCTTC

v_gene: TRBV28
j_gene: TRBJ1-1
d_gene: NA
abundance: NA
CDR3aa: CASIGNTEAFF
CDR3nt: TGTGCCAGCATCGGGAACACTGAAGCTTTCTTT

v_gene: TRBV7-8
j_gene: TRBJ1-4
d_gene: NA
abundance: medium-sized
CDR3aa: CASSLAGRDEKLFF
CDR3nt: TGTGCCAGCAGCTTAGCAGGGAGGGATGAAAAACTGTTTTTT

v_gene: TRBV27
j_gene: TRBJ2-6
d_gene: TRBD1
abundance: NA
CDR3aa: CASSLQVPTGGYHSGANVLTF
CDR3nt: TGTGCCAGCAGTTTGCAGGTACCGACAGGGGGTTACCACTCTGGGGCCAACGTCCTGACTTTC

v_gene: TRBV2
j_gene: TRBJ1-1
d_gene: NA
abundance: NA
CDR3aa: CASSVNRESEAFF
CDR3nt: TGTGCCAGCAGTGTTAACAGGGAGTCTGAAGCTTTCTTT

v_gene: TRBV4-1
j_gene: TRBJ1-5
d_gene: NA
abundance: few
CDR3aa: CASSQLIRQGRNGNQPQHF
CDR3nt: TGCGCCAGCAGCCAACTTATTCGTCAGGGGAGGAACGGCAATCAGCCCCAGCATTTT

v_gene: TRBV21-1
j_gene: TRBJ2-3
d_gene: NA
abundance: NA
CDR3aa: CASSHGGRADTQYF
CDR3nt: TGTGCCAGCAGTCATGGGGGGCGCGCAGATACGCAGTATTTT

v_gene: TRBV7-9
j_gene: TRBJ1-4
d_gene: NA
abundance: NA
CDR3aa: CASSLEQRLINEKLFF
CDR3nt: TGTGCCAGCAGCTTAGAACAGCGGCTGATTAATGAAAAACTGTTTTTT

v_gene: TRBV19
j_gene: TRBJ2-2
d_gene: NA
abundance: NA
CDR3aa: CASTPLGHQNTGELFF
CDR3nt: TGTGCCAGTACCCCCTTGGGACATCAGAACACCGGGGAGCTGTTTTTT

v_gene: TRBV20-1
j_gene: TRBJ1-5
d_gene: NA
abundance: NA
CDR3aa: CSASGQSNQPQHF
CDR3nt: TGCAGTGCTAGTGGCCAGAGCAATCAGCCCCAGCATTTT

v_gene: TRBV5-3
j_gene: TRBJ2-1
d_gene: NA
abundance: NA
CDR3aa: CARSCPEDQFF
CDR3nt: TGTGCCAGAAGCTGCCCCGAGGATCAGTTCTTC

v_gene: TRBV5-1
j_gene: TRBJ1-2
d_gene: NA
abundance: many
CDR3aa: CASSLGQLDGYTF
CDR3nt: TGCGCCAGCAGCTTGGGACAGCTTGATGGCTACACCTTC

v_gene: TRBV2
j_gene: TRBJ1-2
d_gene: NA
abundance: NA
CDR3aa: CASTYPGRSPDYGYTF
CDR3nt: TGTGCCAGCACCTATCCGGGACGGAGCCCCGACTATGGCTACACCTTC

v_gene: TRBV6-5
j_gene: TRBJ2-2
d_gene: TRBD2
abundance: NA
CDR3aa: CASSKGLANTGELFF
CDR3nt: TGTGCCAGCAGTAAGGGACTAGCGAACACCGGGGAGCTGTTTTTT

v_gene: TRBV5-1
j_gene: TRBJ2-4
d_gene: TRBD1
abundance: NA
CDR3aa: CASSSDGTGLFDIQYF
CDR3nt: TGCGCCAGCAGCTCTGACGGGACAGGACTTTTTGACATTCAGTACTTC

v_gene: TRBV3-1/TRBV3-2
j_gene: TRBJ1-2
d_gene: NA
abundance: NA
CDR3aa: CASSQETACRGYYGYTF
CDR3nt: TGTGCCAGCAGCCAAGAGACAGCCTGTAGGGGATACTATGGCTACACCTTC

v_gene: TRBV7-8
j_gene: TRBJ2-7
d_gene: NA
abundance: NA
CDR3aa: CASSRDRSSYEQYF
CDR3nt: TGTGCCAGCAGCCGAGACAGGAGCTCCTACGAGCAGTACTTC

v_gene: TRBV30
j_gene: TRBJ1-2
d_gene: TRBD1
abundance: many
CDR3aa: CAWTPGQGARGYTF
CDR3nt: TGTGCCTGGACACCGGGACAGGGGGCGCGGGGCTACACCTTC

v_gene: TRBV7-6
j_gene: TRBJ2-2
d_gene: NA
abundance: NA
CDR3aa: CASSVTRQNTGELFF
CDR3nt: TGTGCCAGCAGCGTAACCCGACAGAACACCGGGGAGCTGTTTTTT

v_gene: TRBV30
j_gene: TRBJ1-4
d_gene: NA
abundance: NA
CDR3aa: CAWDRTASNEKLFF
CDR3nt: TGTGCCTGGGACCGGACAGCTTCTAATGAAAAACTGTTTTTT

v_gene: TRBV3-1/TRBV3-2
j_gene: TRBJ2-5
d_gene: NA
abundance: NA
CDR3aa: CASSQDKSGPQYF
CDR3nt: TGTGCCAGCAGCCAAGATAAATCCGGTCCCCAGTACTTC

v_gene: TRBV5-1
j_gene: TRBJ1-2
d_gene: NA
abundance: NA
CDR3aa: CASSHGSNYGYTF
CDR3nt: TGCGCCAGCAGTCACGGTTCTAACTATGGCTACACCTTC

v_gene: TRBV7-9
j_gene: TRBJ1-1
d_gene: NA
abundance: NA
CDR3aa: CASSSERGFGTEAFF
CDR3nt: TGTGCCAGCAGCTCCGAGCGGGGTTTTGGCACTGAAGCTTTCTTT

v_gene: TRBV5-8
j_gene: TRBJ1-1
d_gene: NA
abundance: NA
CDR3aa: CASSLEWGAQTEAFF
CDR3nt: TGTGCCAGCAGCTTGGAGTGGGGGGCGCAAACTGAAGCTTTCTTT

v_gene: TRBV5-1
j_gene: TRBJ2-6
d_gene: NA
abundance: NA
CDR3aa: CASSLGWGAGANVLTF
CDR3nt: TGCGCCAGCAGCTTGGGGTGGGGCGCGGGGGCCAACGTCCTGACTTTC

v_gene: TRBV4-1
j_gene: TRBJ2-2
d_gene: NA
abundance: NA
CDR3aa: CASRVMNTGELFF
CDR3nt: TGCGCCAGCAGGGTTATGAACACCGGGGAGCTGTTTTTT